This T cell receptor (beta chain) was profiled in a study of shared clonotypes between healthy human individuals (dated by TCRdb to about 2020). For the study in its entirety: Two women and a few men aged 18 to 49 years were included in the cohort. For each donor, three plates each were used for CD4 naive and CD4 memory, two plates were used for CD8 naive, and one plate was used for CD8 memory. Leukapheresis yielded between about 0.9 and 10 billion PBMCs per donor. Blood TCR repertoires of a handful of healthy adults were deeply sequenced to estimate repertoire size and the extent of clonotype sharing between individuals. To increase sequencing depth and limit assay-specific biases, different laboratories used diverse techniques to prepare libraries and sequence TCR repertoires. Results and caveats for the whole study, not just this receptor: Compared with non-shared clonotypes, clonotypes shared by all four sorted-subset donors had higher generation probabilities. When several donors were compared, the shared fraction of clonotypes was about 5% for naive CD4, 3.5% for naive CD8, 2.3% for memory CD4, and 0.4% for memory CD8. The genetic and exposure-history diversity represented was limited by the small number of donors. Naive subsets generally had larger estimated clonotype richness than memory subsets. Sampling was restricted to blood, and TCR repertoires in tissue are likely to differ from TCR repertoires in blood. Rarefaction of sorted-subset datasets indicated incomplete sequencing despite the large sequencing depth. Pairwise subsampling indicated that sequencing depth was expected to affect the degree of clonotype sharing among donors.

Taken from the germline V gene (reference sequence), the CDR1 and CDR2 loops are SGHAT and FQDESV. The cysteine opens and the phenylalanine closes a CDR3 of 15 amino acids. Only the CDR3 region is kept as DNA, spanning 45 bases read in frame from base 1. V is shortened by 4 bases, J by 6 bases, and the region joining them spans 16 bases. Comment on this clone: There is no known antigen for this receptor. Base qualities are not at hand, and no much larger clone is one base apart.

Using the deep immunoSEQ assay, multiplex PCR amplified TCR CDR3 regions from genomic DNA. Genomic DNA extracted from each cell subset was distributed evenly over all wells of several immunoSEQ 96-well plates, and each plate served as one replicate. For sorted subsets, each replicate PCR was loaded with about 0.2 ug genomic DNA, equivalent to 30,000 or so T cell genomes. Purified libraries were quantified with a Qubit 3.0 fluorometer, sized on a Bioanalyzer 2100, and re-quantified with the KAPA Library Quantification kit. Every immunoSEQ 96-well plate was sequenced on a separate single-read 150-cycle Illumina NextSeq 550 flow cell. Processing in the source paper ran as follows. Because only junctional sequences without quality scores were contained in the immunoSEQ output, filtering matching that applied to full-length reads could not be performed. To assign V/J genes and CDR3, sequences were annotated using PyIR, a Python wrapper for IgBLAST v1.9, with IMGT germline references. Any read was removed if the V/J assignment was weak (E-value above 1e-6), the CDR3 was missing, or the read contained stop codons, out-of-frame junctions, or ambiguous translated residues. V3J clonotypes were defined as sequences sharing an identical inferred V gene, J gene, and CDR3 amino acid sequence. Percentage overlap between repertoires was calculated by dividing the number of shared unique clonotypes by the size of the smaller repertoire. Repertoire richness was assessed with RTK rarefaction, the Chao1 estimator, and Recon v2.1 estimates of unobserved clonotypes. OLGA was used to compute generation probabilities for all TCRbeta clonotypes that the gDNA method yielded from a few donors. Drawn from immuneACCESS, this table holds only the in-frame rearrangements with V and J called that TCRdb kept. Clones are partly lost; checked studies trace under half to an unresolved V gene and leave the rest unexplained. The V and J calls and clone size are taken from that table; D and trimming were inferred from the DNA. Present in this sample are about 2.3 million clones, roughly 93% of which were seen just once. The ten largest clones take up 0.35% to 0.45% of the sample.

The donors were healthy, HIV-negative adults who had no recently reported acute infections or vaccinations. Every donor was a Caucasian adult residing in Nashville, Tennessee, USA. CD4+ T cells were enriched by magnetic negative selection, after which naive cells were positively selected on CD45RA and the negative fraction was taken as the memory subset. After blood collection by leukapheresis, PBMCs were isolated using Ficoll-Histopaque density gradient centrifugation and then cryopreserved in the vapor phase of liquid nitrogen. Analytical flow cytometry was used to check the purity and quantity of each magnetically sorted T cell population. From each sorted fraction, genomic DNA was isolated and quantified by UV absorbance on a Nanodrop 2000c.

Sequenced: naive CD4+ T cells from PBMCs. Interpreted using the paper, the cell subset or site label stands for: CD45RA+ positively selected. The sequence came from a man aged 18 to 30 in good health. Some clones in this sample may be carry-over from other donors' samples. The chain joins TRBV11-1 to TRBJ2-1; TRBD2 might be the D gene, on 5 matching bases. The nucleotides read TGTGCCAGCAGCTCCGCCCCCGGACTCTCCAATGAGCAGTTCTTC. This sequence encodes CASSSAPGLSNEQFF.